This T cell receptor beta chain was recovered during a study of blood T cell repertoires in COVID-19. Whole-study context: Some COVID-19 samples were acute and others convalescent; all came from the United States, Italy and Spain.

Assay: immunoSEQ multiplex PCR; the TCRdb copy retains only in-frame clones and omits some. The sample comprises under 250,000 clones, around 80% of which are singletons, and 7.2% rests with the top ten. There are 14 residues in the CDR3. CDR1 MNHEY and CDR2 SMNVEV come from the germline V gene (reference sequence). Turning to this clone: One end of the junction does not line up with germline, which may come from a read error.

The chain recombines TRBV27 with TRBJ2-1; D may be TRBD2 (6 bases). The sample was peripheral blood. The receptor comes from a woman aged 65 to 85 with acute or convalescent COVID-19. The CDR3 DNA reads as TGTGCCAGCAGTCCTCGGGACTCCTCCAATGAGCAGTTCTTC. Translated: CASSPRDSSNEQFF.